Described below is a single TCR beta chain sequence and its context. Some clones are missing from TCRdb's copy, which holds only in-frame ones; the method was immunoSEQ multiplex PCR. The sample consists of about 54,000 clones, roughly 80% of them appearing once. The data belong to a study of a mutant IDH1 vaccine in newly diagnosed glioma. Study-level information: Males made up about 60% and females around 38% of treated patients, whose mean age was roughly 40 years.

Documented time point: baseline, week 1 (first vaccination visit). Treatment meaning: pre-vaccination baseline after standard-of-care therapy. The clonotype comes from a man in his late teens or twenties with glioma. The sample here was PBMCs, taken from a glioma patient treated with radiotherapy, temozolomide or both.

This CDR3 is CATSGGTGGFGYTF. The CDR3 nucleotides are TGTGCCACCAGCGGTGGGACAGGGGGCTTTGGCTACACCTTC. V usage is TRBV15 and J usage is TRBJ1-2, with 12 nucleotides matching TRBD1. Trimming at V came to 5 bases and at J to 7 bases, leaving 5 bases not matched to a gene. The CDR3 totals 14 residues. Germline-derived CDR1 and CDR2 are LNHNV and YYDKDF (reference sequence).